A selection of T cell receptor beta chains follows, all from one sample in a study of cytomegalovirus exposure and HLA in healthy donors. Some clones are missing from TCRdb's copy, which holds only in-frame ones; the method was immunoSEQ multiplex PCR. The data show 150,000 to 200,000 clones, around four fifths seen once. The sequencing sample was made of PBMCs. The receptors shown here come from a man aged 25-40 years in good health and CMV-seropositive. The CDR3 runs from the conserved cysteine through the conserved F or W. D genes are given only for firm matches.

d_call: TRBD2
j_call: TRBJ2-1
v_call: TRBV7-3
cdr3_length: 14
cdr3_aa: CASSSTSGGNEQFF

d_call: TRBD1
j_call: TRBJ2-1
v_call: TRBV10-3
cdr3_length: 14
cdr3_aa: CAISGGTAYDEQFF

d_call: TRBD1
j_call: TRBJ1-2
v_call: TRBV27
cdr3_length: 17
cdr3_aa: CASSLSRTGRVNYGYTF

d_call: TRBD1
j_call: TRBJ1-5
v_call: TRBV29-1
cdr3_length: 13
cdr3_aa: CSVGQGGNQPQHF

d_call: -
j_call: TRBJ1-4
v_call: TRBV5-6
cdr3_length: 11
cdr3_aa: CASPRDEKLFF

d_call: TRBD2
j_call: TRBJ2-1
v_call: TRBV18
cdr3_length: 15
cdr3_aa: CASSPLAGGENEQFF

d_call: TRBD1
j_call: TRBJ1-6
v_call: TRBV6-6
cdr3_length: 14
cdr3_aa: CASSYGQVNSPLHF

d_call: TRBD2
j_call: TRBJ2-3
v_call: TRBV18
cdr3_length: 16
cdr3_aa: CASSRTLAGSLDTQYF

d_call: -
j_call: TRBJ2-7
v_call: TRBV27
cdr3_length: 14
cdr3_aa: CASSLLGRAYEQYF

d_call: TRBD1
j_call: TRBJ2-7
v_call: TRBV10-3
cdr3_length: 19
cdr3_aa: CAISGTGGRSGEAYYEQYF

d_call: -
j_call: TRBJ1-5
v_call: TRBV2
cdr3_length: 17
cdr3_aa: CASSDAIGQGSGQPQHF

d_call: -
j_call: TRBJ2-2
v_call: TRBV5-1
cdr3_length: 17
cdr3_aa: CASSLGPPSSNTGELFF

d_call: TRBD1
j_call: TRBJ1-5
v_call: TRBV19
cdr3_length: 18
cdr3_aa: CASSEAQRTGASNQPQHF

d_call: TRBD2
j_call: TRBJ2-3
v_call: TRBV11-3
cdr3_length: 14
cdr3_aa: CASSLAGGPDTQYF

d_call: -
j_call: TRBJ2-1
v_call: TRBV29-1
cdr3_length: 13
cdr3_aa: CSVVGGLENEQFF

d_call: -
j_call: TRBJ1-1
v_call: TRBV30
cdr3_length: 13
cdr3_aa: CAWPGNPNTEAFF

d_call: TRBD1
j_call: TRBJ1-2
v_call: TRBV27
cdr3_length: 17
cdr3_aa: CASSTILSTGQDYGYTF

d_call: TRBD2
j_call: TRBJ2-4
v_call: TRBV4-2
cdr3_length: 14
cdr3_aa: CASSQGGGQNIQYF

d_call: -
j_call: TRBJ1-4
v_call: TRBV19
cdr3_length: 14
cdr3_aa: CASSNQGINEKLFF

d_call: TRBD1
j_call: TRBJ1-5
v_call: TRBV2
cdr3_length: 14
cdr3_aa: CASRDRGLEQPQHF

d_call: -
j_call: TRBJ2-3
v_call: TRBV7-3
cdr3_length: 15
cdr3_aa: CASSPYGGSTDTQYF

d_call: -
j_call: TRBJ2-1
v_call: TRBV27
cdr3_length: 13
cdr3_aa: CASSFSSYNEQFF

d_call: -
j_call: TRBJ1-5
v_call: TRBV6-1
cdr3_length: 12
cdr3_aa: CASSVPARPQHF

d_call: TRBD2
j_call: TRBJ2-3
v_call: TRBV7-9
cdr3_length: 14
cdr3_aa: CASSQRGGADTQYF